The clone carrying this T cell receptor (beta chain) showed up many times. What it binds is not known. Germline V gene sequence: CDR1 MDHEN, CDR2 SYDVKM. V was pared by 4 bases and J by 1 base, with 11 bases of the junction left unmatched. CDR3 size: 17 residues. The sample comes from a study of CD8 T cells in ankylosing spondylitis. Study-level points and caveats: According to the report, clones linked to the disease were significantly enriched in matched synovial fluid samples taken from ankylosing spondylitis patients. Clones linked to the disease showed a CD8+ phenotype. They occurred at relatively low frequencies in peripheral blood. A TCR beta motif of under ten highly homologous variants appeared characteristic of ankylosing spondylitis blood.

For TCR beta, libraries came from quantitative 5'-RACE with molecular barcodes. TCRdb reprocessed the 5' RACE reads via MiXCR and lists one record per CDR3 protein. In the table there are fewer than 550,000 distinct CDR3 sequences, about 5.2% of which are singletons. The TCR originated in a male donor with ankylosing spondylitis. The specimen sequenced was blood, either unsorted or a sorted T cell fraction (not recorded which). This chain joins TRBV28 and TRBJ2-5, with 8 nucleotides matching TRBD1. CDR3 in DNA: TGTGCCAGCAGTTCCCCCAAAGACAGGGGACTCCAAGAGACCCAGTACTTC. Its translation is CASSSPKDRGLQETQYF.